The rows below give T cell receptor beta chains drawn from one sample of a study of T cells after yellow fever vaccination. Via MiXCR, TCRdb re-called the 5' RACE reads, giving one row per CDR3 protein. The sample shows some 600,000 distinct CDR3 sequences, about a sixth of them seen only once. The material sequenced was PBMCs, taken 5 days after the first yellow fever vaccination. The source is a man aged 18 to 29 who received the YFV17D yellow fever vaccine. Both conserved end residues are trimmed from each CDR3.

J,V,CDR3
TRBJ2-2,TRBV27,ASSSNRAVRGSGELF
TRBJ1-1,TRBV6-5,ASSYAVGFGTEAF
TRBJ1-6,TRBV4-3,ASSRHRDRGPRSDNSPLH
TRBJ2-3,TRBV5-5,ASSLESEATQY
TRBJ2-7,TRBV7-2,ASSSPGTGSYEQY
TRBJ2-3,TRBV4-3,ASSQGGGDSY
TRBJ1-2,TRBV12-3/TRBV12-4,ASSPGDGSNYGYT
TRBJ2-3,TRBV5-5,ASSLVARGADTQY
TRBJ2-3,TRBV20-1,SALSDASTDTQY
TRBJ2-5,TRBV27,ASSLTGWGETQY
TRBJ1-1,TRBV27,ASSFRWTGGDTEAF